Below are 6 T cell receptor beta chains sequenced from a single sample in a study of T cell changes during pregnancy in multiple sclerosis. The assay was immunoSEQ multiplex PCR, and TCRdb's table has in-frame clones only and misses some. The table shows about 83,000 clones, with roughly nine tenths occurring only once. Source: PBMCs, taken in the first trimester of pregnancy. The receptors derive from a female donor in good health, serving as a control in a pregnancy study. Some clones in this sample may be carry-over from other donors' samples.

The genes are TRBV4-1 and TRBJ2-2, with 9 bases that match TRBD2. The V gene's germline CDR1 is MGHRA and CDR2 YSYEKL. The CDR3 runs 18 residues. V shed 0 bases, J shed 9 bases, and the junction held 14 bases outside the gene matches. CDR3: CASSQDWFSGRLPRELFF. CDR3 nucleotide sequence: TGCGCCAGCAGCCAAGATTGGTTCAGCGGGAGGCTGCCAAGGGAGCTGTTTTTT.

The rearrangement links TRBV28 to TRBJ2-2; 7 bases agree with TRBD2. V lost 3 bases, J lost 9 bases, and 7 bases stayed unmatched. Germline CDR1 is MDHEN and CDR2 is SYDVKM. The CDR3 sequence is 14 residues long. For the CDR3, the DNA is TGTGCCAGCAGTTTTGAGGGAGGGTGGCGGGAGCTGTTTTTT. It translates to CASSFEGGWRELFF.

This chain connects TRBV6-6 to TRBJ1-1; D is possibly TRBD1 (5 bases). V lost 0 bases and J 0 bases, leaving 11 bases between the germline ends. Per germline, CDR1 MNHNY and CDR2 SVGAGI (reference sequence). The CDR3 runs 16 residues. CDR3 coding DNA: TGTGCCAGCAGTTACTCGGGGTGGGGCATGAACACTGAAGCTTTCTTT. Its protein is CASSYSGWGMNTEAFF.

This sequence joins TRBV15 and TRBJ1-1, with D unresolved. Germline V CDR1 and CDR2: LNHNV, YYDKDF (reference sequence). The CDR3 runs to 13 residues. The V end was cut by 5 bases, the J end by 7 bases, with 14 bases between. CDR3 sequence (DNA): TGTGCCACCAGCGGAAAGGTACAGAGTGAAGCTTTCTTT. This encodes CATSGKVQSEAFF.

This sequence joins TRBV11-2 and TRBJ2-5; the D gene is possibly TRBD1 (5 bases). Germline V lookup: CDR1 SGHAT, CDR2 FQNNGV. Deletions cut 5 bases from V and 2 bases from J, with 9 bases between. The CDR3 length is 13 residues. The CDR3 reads CASSRDSQETQYF. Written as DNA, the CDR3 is TGTGCCAGCAGCCGAGACAGTCAAGAGACCCAGTACTTC.

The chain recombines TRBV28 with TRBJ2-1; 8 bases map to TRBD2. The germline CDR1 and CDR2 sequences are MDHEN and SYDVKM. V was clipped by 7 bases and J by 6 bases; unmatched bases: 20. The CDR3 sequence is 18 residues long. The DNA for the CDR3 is TGTGCCAGCAACCGAGTCCGCCAGTGGAGCGGGAGTGCCAATGAGCAGTTCTTC. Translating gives CASNRVRQWSGSANEQFF.